This TCR beta chain comes out of a study of cytomegalovirus exposure and HLA in healthy donors. Data came from immunoSEQ multiplex PCR; TCRdb stores just in-frame clones and leaves some out. The sample lists under 250,000 clones, roughly 85% occurring once. The CDR3 length is 15 residues. The germline gives CDR1 SGHRS, CDR2 YFSETQ. V was clipped by 6 bases and J by 5 bases, with 19 bases between them. Specimen: PBMCs. The chain links TRBV5-1 to TRBJ2-3; TRBD2 might be the D (7 bases). This clonotype was obtained from a woman younger than 30 in good health and CMV-seronegative. The chain's CDR3 is CASNPGGPEGDTQYF. Written as DNA, the CDR3 is TGCGCCAGCAACCCGGGGGGCCCGGAGGGAGATACGCAGTATTTT.